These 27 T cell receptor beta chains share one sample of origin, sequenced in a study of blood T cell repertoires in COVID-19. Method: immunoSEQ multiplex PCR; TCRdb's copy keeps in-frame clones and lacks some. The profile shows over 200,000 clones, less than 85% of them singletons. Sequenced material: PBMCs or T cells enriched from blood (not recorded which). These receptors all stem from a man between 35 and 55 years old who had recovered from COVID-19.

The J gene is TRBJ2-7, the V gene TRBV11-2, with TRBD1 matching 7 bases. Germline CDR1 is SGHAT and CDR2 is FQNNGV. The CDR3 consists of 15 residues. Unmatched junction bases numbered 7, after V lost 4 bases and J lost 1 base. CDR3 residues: CASSSLDRLSYEQYF. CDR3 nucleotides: TGTGCCAGCAGCTCCCTGGACAGGTTGTCCTACGAGCAGTACTTC.

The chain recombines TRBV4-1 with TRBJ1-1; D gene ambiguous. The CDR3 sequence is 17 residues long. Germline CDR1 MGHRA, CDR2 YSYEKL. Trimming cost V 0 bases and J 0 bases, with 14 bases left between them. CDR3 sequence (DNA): TGCGCCAGCAGCCAAGATTTTTTTCTAAGCATGAACACTGAAGCTTTCTTT. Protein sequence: CASSQDFFLSMNTEAFF.

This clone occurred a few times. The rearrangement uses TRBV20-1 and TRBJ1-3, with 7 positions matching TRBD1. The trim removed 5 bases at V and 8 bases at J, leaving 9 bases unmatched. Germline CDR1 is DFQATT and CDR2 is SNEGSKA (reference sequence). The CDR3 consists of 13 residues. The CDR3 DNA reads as TGCAGTGCTGGTGGGGACAGCCGGGACACCATATATTTT. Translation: CSAGGDSRDTIYF.

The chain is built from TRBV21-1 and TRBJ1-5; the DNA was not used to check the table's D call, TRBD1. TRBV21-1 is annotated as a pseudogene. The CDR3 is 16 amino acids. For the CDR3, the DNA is TGTGCCAGCAGCTGCGACAGCCTTAAGGGCAATCAGCCCCAGCATTTT. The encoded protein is CASSCDSLKGNQPQHF.

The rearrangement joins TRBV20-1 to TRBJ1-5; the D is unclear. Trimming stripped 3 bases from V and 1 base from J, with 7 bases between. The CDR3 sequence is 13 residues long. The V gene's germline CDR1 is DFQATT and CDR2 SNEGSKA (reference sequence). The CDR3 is CSASFQSNQPQHF. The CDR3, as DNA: TGCAGTGCTAGTTTCCAGAGCAATCAGCCCCAGCATTTT.

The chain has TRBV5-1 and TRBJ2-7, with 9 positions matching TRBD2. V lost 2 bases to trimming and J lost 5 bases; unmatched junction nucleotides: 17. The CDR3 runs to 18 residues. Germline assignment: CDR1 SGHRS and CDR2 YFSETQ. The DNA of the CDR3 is TGCGCCAGCAGCTTCTCTGTGCCTAGCGGGACTCTTTCGCACGAGCAGTACTTC. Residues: CASSFSVPSGTLSHEQYF.

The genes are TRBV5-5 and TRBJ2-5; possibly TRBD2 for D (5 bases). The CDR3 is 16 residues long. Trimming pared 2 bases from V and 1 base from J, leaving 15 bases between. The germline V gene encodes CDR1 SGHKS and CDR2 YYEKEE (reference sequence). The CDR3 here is CASSLAPTSGQETQYF. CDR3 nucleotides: TGTGCCAGCAGCTTAGCCCCAACGAGCGGCCAAGAGACCCAGTACTTC.

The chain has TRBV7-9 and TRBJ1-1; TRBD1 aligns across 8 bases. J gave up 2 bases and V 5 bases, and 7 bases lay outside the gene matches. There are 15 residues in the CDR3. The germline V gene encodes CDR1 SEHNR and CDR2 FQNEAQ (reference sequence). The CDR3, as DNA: TGTGCCAGCAGCCCAGACAGGGGCACTAACACTGAAGCTTTCTTT. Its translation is CASSPDRGTNTEAFF.

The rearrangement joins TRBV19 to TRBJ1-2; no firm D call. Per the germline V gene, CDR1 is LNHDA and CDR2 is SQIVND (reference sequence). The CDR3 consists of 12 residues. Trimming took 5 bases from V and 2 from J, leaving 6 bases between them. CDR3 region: CASSPGNYGYTF. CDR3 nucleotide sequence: TGTGCCAGTAGTCCGGGAAACTATGGCTACACCTTC.

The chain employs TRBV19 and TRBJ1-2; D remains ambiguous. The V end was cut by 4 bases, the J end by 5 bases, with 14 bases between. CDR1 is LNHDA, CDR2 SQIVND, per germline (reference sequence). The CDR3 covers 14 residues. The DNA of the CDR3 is TGTGCCAGTAGTACCGACGGAGCGGTTTATGGCTACACCTTC. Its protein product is CASSTDGAVYGYTF.

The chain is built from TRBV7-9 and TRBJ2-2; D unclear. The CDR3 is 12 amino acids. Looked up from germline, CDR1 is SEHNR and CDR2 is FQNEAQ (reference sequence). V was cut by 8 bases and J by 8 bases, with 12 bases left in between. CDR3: CASDYERGELFF. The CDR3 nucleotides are TGTGCCAGCGATTACGAGAGGGGGGAGCTGTTTTTT.

The CDR3 nucleotides read TGTGCCAGCAGCCACGGGCAGGGGGCAGATACGCAGTATTTT. It is translated as CASSHGQGADTQYF. V usage is TRBV6-2 or TRBV6-3 and J usage is TRBJ2-3, with 7 bases matching TRBD1. Germline V gene lookup returns CDR1 MNHEY and CDR2 SVGEGT. This CDR3 is built from 14 residues. Unmatched junction bases numbered 7, after V lost 6 bases and J lost 4 bases.

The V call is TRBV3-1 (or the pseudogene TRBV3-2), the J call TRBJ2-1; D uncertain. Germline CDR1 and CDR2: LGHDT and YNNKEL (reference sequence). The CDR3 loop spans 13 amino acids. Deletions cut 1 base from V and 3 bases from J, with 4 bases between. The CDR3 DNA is TGTGCCAGCAGCCAAGCTAACTACAATGAGCAGTTCTTC. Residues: CASSQANYNEQFF.

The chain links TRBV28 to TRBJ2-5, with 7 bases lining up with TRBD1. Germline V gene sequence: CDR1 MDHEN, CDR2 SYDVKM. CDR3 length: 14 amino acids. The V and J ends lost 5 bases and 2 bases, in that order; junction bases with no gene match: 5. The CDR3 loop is CASSTRQGQETQYF. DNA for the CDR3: TGTGCCAGCAGTACTCGACAGGGTCAAGAGACCCAGTACTTC.

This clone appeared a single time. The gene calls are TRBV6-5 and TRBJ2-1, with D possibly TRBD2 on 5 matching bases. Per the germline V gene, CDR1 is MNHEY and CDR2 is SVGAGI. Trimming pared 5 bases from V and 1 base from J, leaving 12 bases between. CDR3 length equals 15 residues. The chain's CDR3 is CASSTRWESYNEQFF. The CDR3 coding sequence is TGTGCCAGCAGTACTAGGTGGGAATCCTACAATGAGCAGTTCTTC.

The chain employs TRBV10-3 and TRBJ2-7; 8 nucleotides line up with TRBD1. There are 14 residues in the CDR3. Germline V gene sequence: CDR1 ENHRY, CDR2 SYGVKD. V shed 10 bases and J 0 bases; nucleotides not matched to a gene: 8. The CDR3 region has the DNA TGTGCCACCAGCCGGACAGGGAGCTCCTACGAGCAGTACTTC. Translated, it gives CATSRTGSSYEQYF.

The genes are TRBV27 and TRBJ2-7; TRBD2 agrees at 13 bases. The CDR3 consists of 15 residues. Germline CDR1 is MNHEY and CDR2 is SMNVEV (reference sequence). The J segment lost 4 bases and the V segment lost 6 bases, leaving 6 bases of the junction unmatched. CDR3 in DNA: TGTGCCAGCAGGACAGGACTAGCGGGAGAGTACGAGCAGTACTTC. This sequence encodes CASRTGLAGEYEQYF.

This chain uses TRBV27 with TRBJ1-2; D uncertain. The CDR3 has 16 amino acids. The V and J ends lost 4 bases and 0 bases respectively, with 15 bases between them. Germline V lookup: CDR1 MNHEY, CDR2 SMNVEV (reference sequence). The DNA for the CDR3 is TGTGCCAGCAGTTCCCGCGGGCCAAGTTCTAACTATGGCTACACCTTC. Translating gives CASSSRGPSSNYGYTF.

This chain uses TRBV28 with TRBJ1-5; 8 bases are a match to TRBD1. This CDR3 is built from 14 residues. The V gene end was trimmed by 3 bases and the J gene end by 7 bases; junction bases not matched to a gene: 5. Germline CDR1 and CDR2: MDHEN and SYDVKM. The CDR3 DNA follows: TGTGCCAGCAGTTTCGCAGGGGGCGAGCAGCCCCAGCATTTT. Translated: CASSFAGGEQPQHF. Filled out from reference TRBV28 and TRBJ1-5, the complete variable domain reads DVKVTQSSRYLVKRTGEKVFLECVQDMDHENMFWYRQDPGLGLRLIYFSYDVKMKEKGDIPEGYSVSREKKERFSLILESASTNQTSMYLCASSFAGGEQPQHFGDGTRLSIL.

The CDR3 reads CASSVTGAIHYEQYF. The DNA of the CDR3 is TGTGCCAGCAGCGTAACAGGGGCCATACACTACGAGCAGTACTTC. This chain joins TRBV7-2 and TRBJ2-7; TRBD1 agrees at 7 bases. This CDR3 comprises 15 residues. The germline gives CDR1 SGHTA, CDR2 FQGNSA. Trimming at V came to 5 bases and at J to 3 bases, leaving 10 bases not matched to a gene.

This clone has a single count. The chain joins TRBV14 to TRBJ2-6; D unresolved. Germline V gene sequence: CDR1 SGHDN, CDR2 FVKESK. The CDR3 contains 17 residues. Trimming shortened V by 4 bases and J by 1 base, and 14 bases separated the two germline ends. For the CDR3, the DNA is TGTGCCAGCAGCCCGAGTGAATTTAGATCTGGGGCCAACGTCCTGACTTTC. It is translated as CASSPSEFRSGANVLTF.

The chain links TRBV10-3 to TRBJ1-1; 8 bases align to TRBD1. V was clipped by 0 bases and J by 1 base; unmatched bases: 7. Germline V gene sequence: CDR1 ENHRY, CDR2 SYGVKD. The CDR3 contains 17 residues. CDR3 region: CAISESRPGTGNTEAFF. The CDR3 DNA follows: TGTGCCATCAGTGAGTCGCGTCCCGGGACAGGGAACACTGAAGCTTTCTTT.

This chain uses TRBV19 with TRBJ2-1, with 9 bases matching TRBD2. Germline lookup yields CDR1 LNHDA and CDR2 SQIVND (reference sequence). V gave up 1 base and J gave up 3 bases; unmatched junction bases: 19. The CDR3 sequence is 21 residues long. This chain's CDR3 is CASSIGAFRVPTSGDYNEQFF. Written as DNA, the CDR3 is TGTGCCAGTAGTATAGGGGCCTTTAGGGTGCCGACTAGCGGAGACTACAATGAGCAGTTCTTC.

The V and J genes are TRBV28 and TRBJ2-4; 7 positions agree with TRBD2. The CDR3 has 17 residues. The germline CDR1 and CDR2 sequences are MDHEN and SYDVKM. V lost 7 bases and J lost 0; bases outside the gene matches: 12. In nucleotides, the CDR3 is TGTGCCAGCAAGGGTATAGCGGGCCCGCTAGCCAAAAACATTCAGTACTTC. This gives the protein CASKGIAGPLAKNIQYF.

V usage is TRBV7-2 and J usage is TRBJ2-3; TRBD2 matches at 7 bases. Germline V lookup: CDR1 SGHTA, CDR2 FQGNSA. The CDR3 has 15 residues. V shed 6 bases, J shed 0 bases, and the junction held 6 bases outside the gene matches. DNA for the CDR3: TGTGCCAGCAGGGTGGGCGGGGGAAGCACAGATACGCAGTATTTT. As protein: CASRVGGGSTDTQYF.

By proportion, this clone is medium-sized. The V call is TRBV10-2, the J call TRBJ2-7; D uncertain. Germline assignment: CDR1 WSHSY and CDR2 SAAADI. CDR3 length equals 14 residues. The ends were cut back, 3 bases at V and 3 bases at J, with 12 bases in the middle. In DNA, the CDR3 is TGCGCCAGCAGTGACCTTGGGCCTATCTACGAGCAGTACTTC. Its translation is CASSDLGPIYEQYF.

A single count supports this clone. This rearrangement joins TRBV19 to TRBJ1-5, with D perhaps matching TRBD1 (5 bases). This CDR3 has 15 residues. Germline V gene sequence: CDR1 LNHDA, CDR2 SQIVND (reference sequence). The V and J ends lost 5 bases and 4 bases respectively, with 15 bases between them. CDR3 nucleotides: TGTGCCAGTAGTCCCATTCCCAGGGAAAATCAGCCCCAGCATTTT. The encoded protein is CASSPIPRENQPQHF.